The 23 T cell receptor beta chains in this list originate from one sample, sequenced in a study of cytotoxic CD8 clonotypes in ibrutinib-treated CLL. The protocol was immunoSEQ multiplex PCR, while the TCRdb copy is restricted to in-frame clones and leaves out a portion. The table lists around 97,000 clones, approximately 78% of them singletons. The sequences come from PBMCs, collected after 12 months of ibrutinib treatment. These receptors came from a human donor with chronic lymphocytic leukemia.

This clone was observed a few times. V usage is TRBV6-5 and J usage is TRBJ2-7; D might be TRBD1 or TRBD2, each matching 5 bases. V lost 4 bases and J 0 bases, leaving 10 bases between the germline ends. Germline CDR1 and CDR2: MNHEY and SVGAGI. The CDR3 covers 14 residues. CDR3: CASSSSGASYEQYF. The CDR3 DNA reads TGTGCCAGCAGTTCGTCCGGGGCCTCCTACGAGCAGTACTTC.

The rearrangement links TRBV23-1 to TRBJ1-5; D remains unclear. TRBV23-1 is filed as an ORF, its function uncertain. V lost 5 bases, J lost 6 bases, and 11 bases lay in between. The CDR3 is made up of 13 amino acids. The CDR3: CASSGVMGQPQHF. DNA for the CDR3: TGCGCCAGCAGTGGAGTAATGGGTCAGCCCCAGCATTTT.

V is TRBV6-1 and J is TRBJ2-1, with D tentatively TRBD1 or TRBD2 (6 bases each). From germline, CDR1 is MNHNS and CDR2 SASEGT. CDR3 length equals 12 residues. V was cut by 5 bases and J by 9 bases, with 11 bases left in between. This CDR3 is CASSIQGGEQFF. Written as DNA, the CDR3 is TGTGCCAGCAGTATACAGGGAGGTGAGCAGTTCTTC.

The chain combines TRBV28 with TRBJ1-1, with D unclear. The CDR3 contains 14 residues. The V gene's germline CDR1 is MDHEN and CDR2 SYDVKM. Trimming shortened V by 6 bases and J by 5 bases, and 16 bases separated the two germline ends. This CDR3 reads CASSPSAGGTEAFF. The CDR3 nucleotides are TGTGCCAGCAGCCCCTCGGCAGGAGGGACTGAAGCTTTCTTT. Complete variable domain (other parts from reference TRBV28 and TRBJ1-1): DVKVTQSSRYLVKRTGEKVFLECVQDMDHENMFWYRQDPGLGLRLIYFSYDVKMKEKGDIPEGYSVSREKKERFSLILESASTNQTSMYLCASSPSAGGTEAFFGQGTRLTVV.

The chain has TRBV30 and TRBJ2-5; D uncertain. The DNA end lines up better with TRBJ2-7; the J call may be wrong. The CDR3 runs to 13 residues. The germline V gene encodes CDR1 GTSNPN and CDR2 SVGIG (reference sequence). The CDR3 sequence: CAWTSERSYEQYF. The CDR3, as DNA: TGTGCCTGGACCAGTGAGCGCTCCTACGAGCAGTACTTC.

The chain links TRBV6-1 to TRBJ1-2, with unresolved D. Germline lookup yields CDR1 MNHNS and CDR2 SASEGT. The CDR3 spans 13 residues. Trimming took 7 bases from V and 0 from J, leaving 9 bases between them. In nucleotides, the CDR3 is TGTGCCAGCATTCCTGCAGCTAACTATGGCTACACCTTC. Translated: CASIPAANYGYTF.

The chain employs TRBV6-6 and TRBJ2-1, with D possibly TRBD1 on 6 matching bases. With 6 bases removed from V and 8 bases from J, the gap between germline ends came to 11 bases. The CDR3 consists of 12 residues. Germline V CDR1 and CDR2: MNHNY, SVGAGI (reference sequence). This chain's CDR3 is CASSPHRDEQFF. In nucleotides, the CDR3 is TGTGCCAGCAGCCCCCACAGGGATGAGCAGTTCTTC.

The table lists this clone with many counts. The chain uses TRBV5-4 and TRBJ2-1; no clear D gene. The CDR3 extends over 12 amino acids. V lost 5 bases and J lost 7, with 10 bases in between. Germline CDR1 SGHNT, CDR2 YYREEE (reference sequence). The CDR3 here is CASSLEANEQFF. The CDR3 DNA is TGTGCCAGCAGTCTGGAAGCTAATGAGCAGTTCTTC.

V usage is TRBV2 and J usage is TRBJ2-2; perhaps TRBD2 as D (6 bases). This CDR3 spans 15 amino acids. V shed 5 bases and J shed 0 bases, with 10 bases lying between them. Germline values: CDR1 SNHLY, CDR2 FYNNEI. The CDR3 DNA is TGTGCCAGCAGTCCCCGGGGGACGAACACCGGGGAGCTGTTTTTT. Encoded protein: CASSPRGTNTGELFF. Using reference TRBV2 and TRBJ2-2 for the parts outside the CDR3, the full variable domain is EPEVTQTPSHQVTQMGQEVILRCVPISNHLYFYWYRQILGQKVEFLVSFYNNEISEKSEIFDDQFSVERPDGSNFTLKIRSTKLEDSAMYFCASSPRGTNTGELFFGEGSRLTVL.

The chain joins TRBV5-6 to TRBJ1-3; D is unresolved. Germline V gives CDR1 SGHDT, CDR2 YYEEEE. The CDR3 is made up of 11 amino acids. V was clipped by 4 bases and J by 4 bases, with 3 bases between them. The CDR3 protein is CASSRGNTIYF. The CDR3 DNA follows: TGTGCCAGCAGCAGGGGAAACACCATATATTTT.

The rearrangement links TRBV5-6 to TRBJ1-1; D possibly corresponds to TRBD1 (5 bases). The V end lost 4 bases, the J end lost 4 bases, and 20 bases lay between the germline ends. Germline V gene data show CDR1 as SGHDT and CDR2 as YYEEEE. This CDR3 is built from 16 residues. The CDR3 region is CASSPQGRGAATEAFF. The CDR3 bases are TGTGCCAGCAGCCCCCAGGGAAGGGGAGCTGCCACTGAAGCTTTCTTT.

The chain employs TRBV6-6 and TRBJ2-7; TRBD2 aligns across 13 bases. The germline gives CDR1 MNHNY, CDR2 SVGAGI (reference sequence). Trimming cost V 6 bases and J 7 bases; bases outside gene matches: 9. The CDR3 extends over 15 amino acids. The DNA of the CDR3 is TGTGCCAGCAGGCACGTGGGACTAGCGGGGCCTGAGCAGTACTTC. Translated, it gives CASRHVGLAGPEQYF.

The rearrangement uses TRBV27 and TRBJ2-2; a weak D match, TRBD1 (6 bases). There are 16 residues in the CDR3. CDR1 MNHEY and CDR2 SMNVEV come from the germline V gene (reference sequence). Between the trimmed V and J ends, which lost 4 bases and 1 base, there was a span of 13 bases. The CDR3 bases are TGTGCCAGCAGTTCCCGGGACATTAGGAACACCGGGGAGCTGTTTTTT. It is translated as CASSSRDIRNTGELFF.

The chain joins TRBV4-1 to TRBJ2-3; 12 nucleotides agree with TRBD2. Germline V lookup: CDR1 MGHRA, CDR2 YSYEKL. This CDR3 comprises 17 residues. V was pared by 4 bases and J by 0 bases, with 5 bases of the junction left unmatched. The CDR3 loop reads CASSLRTSGTSTDTQYF. CDR3 nucleotide sequence: TGCGCCAGCAGCCTTCGGACTAGCGGGACTAGCACAGATACGCAGTATTTT.

V is TRBV5-4 and J is TRBJ2-1; 11 bases are a match to TRBD1. The CDR3 is made up of 16 amino acids. With V trimmed by 1 base and J by 6 bases, 6 bases remained unmatched. Germline V gene lookup returns CDR1 SGHNT and CDR2 YYREEE (reference sequence). CDR3 region: CASSLTGTGGGNEQFF. The DNA for the CDR3 is TGTGCCAGCAGCTTGACCGGGACAGGGGGTGGCAATGAGCAGTTCTTC.

In nucleotides, the CDR3 is TGTGCCAGCTCACCATCGGGGGAACCCACAAACTATGGCTACACCTTC. It yields the protein CASSPSGEPTNYGYTF. The chain uses TRBV18 and TRBJ1-2; D might be TRBD1 (5 bases). The V gene lost 2 bases and the J gene lost 2 bases, with 15 bases spanning the gap. CDR1 is KGHSH and CDR2 is LQKENI in the germline V gene. CDR3 size: 16 residues. Together with reference TRBV18 and TRBJ1-2, the CDR3 gives the full variable domain: NAGVMQNPRHLVRRRGQEARLRCSPMKGHSHVYWYRQLPEEGLKFMVYLQKENIIDESGMPKERFSAEFPKEGPSILRIQQVVRGDSAAYFCASSPSGEPTNYGYTFGSGTRLTVV.

This chain links TRBV6-5 with TRBJ1-2; 10 bases agree with TRBD1. The CDR3 length is 15 residues. V dropped 5 bases and J dropped 6; count of bases not matched to a gene: 9. Germline lookup yields CDR1 MNHEY and CDR2 SVGAGI. The CDR3 loop reads CASSQGQGLNNGYTF. In DNA form, the CDR3 reads TGTGCCAGCAGTCAGGGACAGGGGCTGAATAATGGCTACACCTTC.

The V and J genes are TRBV7-8 and TRBJ1-1; 9 nucleotides agree with TRBD1. The V segment lost 5 bases and the J segment 3 bases; nucleotides outside the gene matches: 4. Per the germline V gene, CDR1 is SGHVS and CDR2 is FQNEAQ. The CDR3 length is 14 residues. CDR3 loop: CASSARDRDTEAFF. For the CDR3, the DNA is TGTGCCAGCAGCGCCCGGGACAGGGACACTGAAGCTTTCTTT.

The sample holds a few counts of this clone. The V gene is TRBV13, the J gene TRBJ1-2; tentative D call: TRBD1 (5 bases). V lost 3 bases to trimming and J lost 6 bases, with 14 bases between them. This CDR3 spans 14 amino acids. In germline, CDR1 is PRHDT, CDR2 FYEKMQ (reference sequence). The CDR3 bases are TGTGCCAGCAGCTTCCAGGGTCGGGAGGATGGCTACACCTTC. Its protein is CASSFQGREDGYTF.

J is TRBJ1-1 and V is TRBV4-1; no clear D gene. V was shortened by 3 bases and J by 1 base, with 6 bases between the two germline ends. CDR3 length: 13 amino acids. Germline-derived CDR1 and CDR2 are MGHRA and YSYEKL. CDR3 bases: TGCGCCAGCAGCCACGGACCGAACACTGAAGCTTTCTTT. This encodes CASSHGPNTEAFF.

This chain joins TRBV10-1 and TRBJ2-1; D remains ambiguous. This CDR3 has 15 amino acids. CDR1 and CDR2 from the germline V gene are WNHNN and SYGVQD (reference sequence). Trimming cost V 5 bases and J 8 bases, with 19 bases left between them. DNA for the CDR3: TGCGCCAGCAGTTCCCTACACTTCATCTCGTATGAGCAGTTCTTC. It codes for CASSSLHFISYEQFF.

The V gene is TRBV28, the J gene TRBJ2-6; D is uncertain. In germline, CDR1 is MDHEN, CDR2 SYDVKM. The V end lost 6 bases, the J end lost 1 base, and 4 bases lay between the germline ends. The CDR3 has 13 amino acids. DNA for the CDR3: TGTGCCAGCAGCAGGTCTGGGGCCAACGTCCTGACTTTC. Amino acid sequence: CASSRSGANVLTF.

This clone came up a few times. This sequence joins TRBV5-6 and TRBJ2-3; the match to TRBD2 covers 7 bases. In germline, CDR1 is SGHDT, CDR2 YYEEEE. This CDR3 comprises 18 residues. V lost 3 bases and J lost 0; bases outside the gene matches: 13. The CDR3 is CASSSEILALKSTDTQYF. The CDR3 DNA sequence: TGTGCCAGCAGCTCTGAAATACTAGCGCTGAAAAGCACAGATACGCAGTATTTT.